This TCR beta chain was recovered during a study of blood T cell repertoires in COVID-19. Here immunoSEQ multiplex PCR was the method, and the copy in TCRdb shows in-frame clones only, minus some. Of tens of thousands of clones listed, around 77% are singletons. The V end was cut by 3 bases, the J end by 2 bases, with 7 bases between. Germline V gene data show CDR1 as SGHAT and CDR2 as FQDESV (reference sequence). The CDR3 loop spans 13 amino acids. The origin of this receptor is an elderly man with active or convalescent COVID-19. V is TRBV11-1 and J is TRBJ2-5; no definite D call. Sequenced: peripheral blood. The CDR3 DNA is TGTGCCAGCAGCTTTTTAATACAAGAGACCCAGTACTTC. Residues: CASSFLIQETQYF.